The T cell receptor beta chain under discussion was sequenced for a study of T cell responses to AZD1222 COVID-19 vaccine. Study-wide points: Donors in the cohort were predominantly white British and more often female, and clonal diversity was possibly underestimated.

Trimming cost V 5 bases and J 12 bases, with 14 bases left between them. Looked up from germline, CDR1 is SGHTA and CDR2 is FQGTGA. This CDR3 comprises 12 residues. Some clones are missing from TCRdb's copy, which holds only in-frame ones; the method was immunoSEQ multiplex PCR. The sample lists approximately 120,000 clones; around 87% were seen once. This clone appeared a single time. What it recognizes is unknown. This chain uses TRBV7-3 with TRBJ2-1; TRBD1 is a possible D gene (5 bases). The material was peripheral blood, obtained 28 days after the second AZD1222 dose. The source is an adult who received the AZD1222 COVID-19 vaccine. Written as DNA, the CDR3 is TGTGCCAGCAGCCTAAAGGGAAGGGGGCAGTTCTTC. This sequence encodes CASSLKGRGQFF.